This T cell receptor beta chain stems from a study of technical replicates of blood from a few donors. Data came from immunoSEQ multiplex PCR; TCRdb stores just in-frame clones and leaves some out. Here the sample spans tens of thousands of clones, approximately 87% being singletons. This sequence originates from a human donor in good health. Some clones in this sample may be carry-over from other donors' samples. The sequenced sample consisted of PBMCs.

CDR3: CASSLDGGGSGGEQFF. In DNA, the CDR3 is TGTGCCAGCAGCTTAGATGGGGGAGGTAGCGGGGGGGAGCAGTTCTTC. The chain employs TRBV11-2 and TRBJ2-1, with TRBD2 matching 10 bases. Germline V lookup: CDR1 SGHAT, CDR2 FQNNGV. This CDR3 is 16 amino acids long. The trim removed 0 bases at V and 10 bases at J, leaving 9 bases unmatched.